Listed here are 19 T cell receptor beta chains from one sample, sequenced in a study of CD8+ T cells in alopecia areata listed by TCRdb under 2018. The library came from the immunoSEQ multiplex PCR assay. RNA was extracted from all samples and reverse transcribed into cDNA as template for TCR sequencing. TCRdb limited this immuneACCESS table to in-frame rearrangements with V and J called. A share of clones is missing; checked studies link under half to unresolved V genes, and the rest is unexplained. The sample profile shows 150,000 to 200,000 clones; approximately 61% of them were found once. Just over 1% of the sample lies in the top ten. What the time point label conveys for this sample: about 25 weeks on oral tofacitinib. Interpreted using the paper, the treatment or condition label stands for: oral pan-JAK inhibitor, 5-10 mg twice daily. Sequences were derived from CD4+ T cells sorted from blood, sampled at week 24, from a patient treated with tofacitinib. The receptor set was obtained from a human donor with alopecia areata.

The chain recombines TRBV4-1 with TRBJ2-3, with no clear D. This CDR3 is built from 15 residues. Trimming took off 3 bases at V and 4 bases at J, with 14 bases between the two ends. The germline CDR1 and CDR2 sequences are MGHRA and YSYEKL. The CDR3 region is CASSHDGYLADTQYF. The CDR3 coding sequence is TGCGCCAGCAGCCACGATGGATACCTCGCAGATACGCAGTATTTT.

This clone has more than one count but fewer than ten. The CDR3 DNA sequence: TGCGCCAGCAGCCGTCCTAGCGGACACACCGGGGAGCTGTTTTTT. It encodes CASSRPSGHTGELFF. This sequence joins TRBV5-1 and TRBJ2-2; 7 bases map to TRBD2. V lost 4 bases, J lost 3 bases, and 6 bases stayed unmatched. Germline CDR1 is SGHRS and CDR2 is YFSETQ. The CDR3 spans 15 residues.

The chain links TRBV29-1 to TRBJ1-1, with TRBD1 as a possible D gene (6 bases). This CDR3 has 14 residues. Germline CDR1 SQVTM, CDR2 ANQGSEA. Trimming cost V 6 bases and J 5 bases, with 19 bases left between them. CDR3 DNA: TGCAGCGTCGCATTGGGACACCCTGGGACTGAAGCTTTCTTT. Protein product: CSVALGHPGTEAFF.

The chain is built from TRBV15 and TRBJ1-1; D is unclear. Trimming left V 0 bases short and J 0 bases short, with 8 bases between. Germline V lookup: CDR1 LNHNV, CDR2 YYDKDF (reference sequence). This CDR3 has 15 amino acids. Here the CDR3 DNA reads TGTGCCACCAGCAGAGATACTAGGCTGAACACTGAAGCTTTCTTT. This translates into CATSRDTRLNTEAFF.

The chain uses TRBV4-3 and TRBJ2-3; 12 positions match TRBD2. CDR3 size: 16 residues. J was trimmed by 6 bases and V by 0 bases; bases with no gene match: 4. Germline V gives CDR1 LGHNA, CDR2 YSLEER. CDR3 sequence (DNA): TGCGCCAGCAGCCAAGAAGGGGGGACTAGCGGGGATACGCAGTATTTT. This translates into CASSQEGGTSGDTQYF.

The genes are TRBV11-1 and TRBJ2-5; no firm D call. The CDR3 is made up of 11 amino acids. Germline values: CDR1 SGHAT, CDR2 FQDESV (reference sequence). Trimming took off 7 bases at V and 5 bases at J, with 8 bases between the two ends. The CDR3 reads CASMESETQYF. The CDR3 region has the DNA TGTGCCAGCATGGAATCGGAGACCCAGTACTTC.

The chain is built from TRBV13 and TRBJ1-6, with no clear D. Looked up from germline, CDR1 is PRHDT and CDR2 is FYEKMQ (reference sequence). V was pared by 6 bases and J by 8 bases, with 14 bases between. This CDR3 contains 14 residues. The CDR3 nucleotides are TGTGCCAGCAGGACAAAGGGTGACCATTCACCCCTCCACTTT. Encoded protein: CASRTKGDHSPLHF.

The chain joins TRBV5-1 to TRBJ2-7; 10 bases are shared with TRBD1. CDR1 is SGHRS and CDR2 is YFSETQ in the germline V gene. This CDR3 has 15 residues. The J segment lost 5 bases and the V segment lost 0 bases, leaving 5 bases of the junction unmatched. As DNA, the CDR3 is TGCGCCAGCAGCTTGGGATCGACAGGGGGCCACGAGCAGTACTTC. It is translated as CASSLGSTGGHEQYF.

CDR3 sequence: CAWSVQRGEAQHF. CDR3 DNA sequence: TGTGCCTGGAGTGTACAGAGGGGGGAGGCCCAGCATTTT. This rearrangement joins TRBV30 to TRBJ1-5; D possibly corresponds to TRBD1 (6 bases). Germline loops: CDR1 GTSNPN, CDR2 SVGIG (reference sequence). This CDR3 has 13 amino acids. Trimming removed 0 bases at V and 11 bases at J, with 14 bases between.

The V call is TRBV6-1, the J call TRBJ1-2, with D possibly matching TRBD1 (5 bases). Looked up from germline, CDR1 is MNHNS and CDR2 is SASEGT. The CDR3 covers 14 residues. V lost 5 bases to trimming and J lost 0 bases, with 10 bases between them. CDR3 region: CASSREGANYGYTF. CDR3 sequence (DNA): TGTGCCAGCAGTAGGGAAGGGGCTAACTATGGCTACACCTTC.

This clone was seen more than once but under ten times. The J gene is TRBJ1-2, the V gene TRBV11-2; D gene ambiguous. Germline V lookup: CDR1 SGHAT, CDR2 FQNNGV. Trimming cost V 5 bases and J 7 bases, with 14 bases left between them. The CDR3 sequence is 13 residues long. The CDR3 nucleotides read TGTGCCAGCAGCGCTAAAGAGAGCGCTGGCTACACCTTC. Translating it yields CASSAKESAGYTF.

The chain is built from TRBV14 and TRBJ2-2; TRBD2 is a possible D gene (7 bases). Germline V CDR1 and CDR2: SGHDN, FVKESK. There are 17 residues in the CDR3. V lost 3 bases to trimming and J lost 0 bases, with 14 bases between them. The CDR3 reads CASSQKQGGPNTGELFF. The CDR3 nucleotides read TGTGCCAGCAGCCAGAAACAGGGAGGGCCGAACACCGGGGAGCTGTTTTTT.

The chain uses TRBV30 and TRBJ2-7; tentatively, D is TRBD2 (7 bases). With 8 bases removed from V and 4 bases from J, the gap between germline ends came to 18 bases. Germline values: CDR1 GTSNPN, CDR2 SVGIG (reference sequence). The CDR3 loop spans 13 amino acids. The CDR3 is CALGRGASYEQYF. The DNA of the CDR3 is TGTGCCCTCGGTCGGGGGGCCTCTTACGAGCAGTACTTC.

This clone was picked up a small number of times. The gene calls are TRBV14 and TRBJ2-2; 8 bases line up with TRBD2. CDR3 length: 19 amino acids. Germline assignment: CDR1 SGHDN and CDR2 FVKESK. V gave up 1 base and J gave up 6 bases; unmatched junction bases: 16. CDR3 sequence (DNA): TGTGCCAGCAGCCAAGCGGCCCCGATGGTAGCGGGATTACCCGGGGAGCTGTTTTTT. The encoded protein is CASSQAAPMVAGLPGELFF.

The gene calls are TRBV27 and TRBJ1-1; 9 bases line up with TRBD1. The CDR3 runs to 15 residues. The trim removed 0 bases at V and 5 bases at J, leaving 4 bases unmatched. Germline CDR1 and CDR2: MNHEY and SMNVEV (reference sequence). The CDR3 loop reads CASSLSTGGGTEAFF. DNA for the CDR3: TGTGCCAGCAGTTTATCGACAGGGGGGGGGACTGAAGCTTTCTTT.

This sequence joins TRBV30 and TRBJ1-5; 10 bases fit TRBD1. The CDR3 runs to 16 residues. V shed 1 base, J shed 2 bases, and the junction held 5 bases outside the gene matches. CDR1 GTSNPN and CDR2 SVGIG come from the germline V gene (reference sequence). CDR3 in amino acids: CAWSDPGTGGNQPQHF. CDR3 DNA: TGTGCCTGGAGTGACCCAGGGACAGGGGGCAATCAGCCCCAGCATTTT.

A few counts support this clone. V is TRBV27 and J is TRBJ1-4; maybe TRBD1 (6 bases). Trimming removed 5 bases from V and 0 bases from J, with 7 bases in between. The CDR3 sequence is 14 residues long. Germline V gene sequence: CDR1 MNHEY, CDR2 SMNVEV (reference sequence). The CDR3 loop is CASSRQATNEKLFF. CDR3 bases: TGTGCCAGCAGTCGACAGGCAACTAATGAAAAACTGTTTTTT.

This chain links TRBV30 with TRBJ2-3; TRBD2 might be the D (6 bases). Per germline, CDR1 GTSNPN and CDR2 SVGIG (reference sequence). Trimming removed 3 bases at V and 0 bases at J, with 13 bases between. The CDR3 is made up of 15 amino acids. The chain's CDR3 is CAWRKRGTSTDTQYF. CDR3 nucleotides: TGTGCCTGGAGGAAACGGGGGACGAGCACAGATACGCAGTATTTT.

The V and J genes are TRBV5-1 and TRBJ2-7, with TRBD2 identical over 8 bases. V was pared by 4 bases and J by 2 bases, with 11 bases of the junction left unmatched. The germline V gene has CDR1 SGHRS and CDR2 YFSETQ. The CDR3 contains 16 residues. The CDR3 bases are TGCGCCAGCAGCCCCCCGGGACTAGAATCGGCCTACGAGCAGTACTTC. It is translated as CASSPPGLESAYEQYF. Filled out from reference TRBV5-1 and TRBJ2-7, the complete variable domain reads KAGVTQTPRYLIKTRGQQVTLSCSPISGHRSVSWYQQTPGQGLQFLFEYFSETQRNKGNFPGRFSGRQFSNSRSEMNVSTLELGDSALYLCASSPPGLESAYEQYFGPGTRLTVT.